This TCR beta chain was identified in a study of Graves' ophthalmopathy and Graves' hyperthyroidism. Study at large: Stable hyperthyroidism was defined by absence of ophthalmopathy within 18 months of follow-up.

Amplified material comprised TCR beta CDR3 regions derived from RNA transcripts. The workflow started with a first-round RT-PCR run with HTBI primers and then moved on to a second-round multiplex PCR. Via MiXCR, TCRdb re-called the multiplex PCR reads, giving one row per CDR3 protein. The sample lists over a million distinct CDR3 sequences; roughly two fifths were seen once. The CDR3 loop spans 15 amino acids. V lost 1 base to trimming and J lost 7 bases; unmatched junction nucleotides: 6. Per the germline V gene, CDR1 is SGHVS and CDR2 is FNYEAQ. The TCR was taken from an adult man with Graves' hyperthyroidism. The chain couples TRBV7-6 to TRBJ2-2; TRBD1 agrees at 7 bases. Input material: peripheral blood or thyroid tissue (not recorded which). In nucleotides, the CDR3 is TGTGCCAGCAGCTTAGAGTGGTCAGGGGGCGGGGAGCTGTTTTTT. Translation: CASSLEWSGGGELFF.